Sequencing of this TCR beta chain was carried out in a study of CXCR3-negative and CXCR3-positive naive CD8 T cells. Study-wide results and limits: CXCR3-positive naive cells had more hydrophobic TRB CDR3s than CXCR3-negative naive cells. Whereas both naive subsets had comparably high diversity, memory CD8+ cells had much lower diversity.

As concerns this clonotype: Its specificity is unknown.

The TRB libraries of cDNA were built by UMI-labeled 5' RACE. TCRdb reprocessed the 5' RACE reads, with one entry per CDR3 protein and no DNA. The repertoire table contains 130,000 to 150,000 distinct CDR3 sequences. Germline assignment: CDR1 DFQATT and CDR2 SNEGSKA (reference sequence). The CDR3 has 14 amino acids. The TCR sequence derives from a human donor in good health. Some clones in this sample may be carry-over from other donors' samples. The sequenced material came from naive CXCR3+ CD8+ T cells from blood. As to subset: CD45RO-CCR7+CD27+CD95- naive CD8+ T cells expressing CXCR3 (TNR3+). The gene calls are TRBV20-1 and TRBJ1-3. CDR3 sequence reads: CSAILPSSGNTIYF.